The 18 T cell receptor beta chains reported below all come from one sample, sequenced in a study of a mutant IDH1 vaccine in newly diagnosed glioma. Their target antigens are unknown. The sample's time point: week 35, safety follow-up. Every single dose of the vaccine, 300 ug of mutant IDH1 20-mer peptide, came with topical imiquimod. TCRdb's copy holds only in-frame clones and misses some; the assay was immunoSEQ multiplex PCR. The sample includes about 32,000 clones, 78% of them seen just once. This specimen was PBMCs, taken from a glioma patient whose treatment included an IDH1 peptide vaccine. The receptors originated from a woman aged 35 to 49 with glioma.

This clone was recorded once. DNA for the CDR3: TGTGCCAGCAGCTTATCATCTGGGGCCAACGTCCTGACTTTC. Its protein is CASSLSSGANVLTF. The chain has TRBV7-3 and TRBJ2-6, with D unresolved. Germline values: CDR1 SGHTA, CDR2 FQGTGA. V dropped 2 bases and J dropped 1 base, with 3 bases sitting between them. The length of the CDR3 is 14 residues.

The chain recombines TRBV30 with TRBJ2-1, with 9 bases identical to TRBD1. Germline V CDR1 and CDR2: GTSNPN, SVGIG (reference sequence). The CDR3 runs to 16 residues. The trim removed 4 bases at V and 0 bases at J, leaving 7 bases unmatched. The CDR3: CAWKARQGVSYNEQFF. CDR3 DNA: TGTGCCTGGAAGGCGAGACAGGGGGTCTCCTACAATGAGCAGTTCTTC.

The V gene is TRBV5-1, the J gene TRBJ1-1, with no clear D. Germline V CDR1 and CDR2: SGHRS, YFSETQ. Between the trimmed V and J ends, which lost 0 bases and 5 bases, there was a span of 11 bases. The CDR3 has 14 amino acids. CDR3 DNA sequence: TGCGCCAGCAGCTTGGAACATCTCGGAACTGAAGCTTTCTTT. It yields the protein CASSLEHLGTEAFF.

The CDR3 DNA follows: TGTGCCAGCTCGGGTTCCGGGACATATGAAGCTTTCTTT. Its protein product is CASSGSGTYEAFF. The V and J genes are TRBV2 and TRBJ1-1, with D possibly matching TRBD1 (6 bases). Trimming stripped 8 bases from V and 7 bases from J, with 17 bases between. CDR1 and CDR2 from the germline V gene are SNHLY and FYNNEI. This CDR3 is 13 amino acids long.

The chain carries TRBV9 and TRBJ1-4; D is undetermined. The V end lost 0 bases, the J end lost 5 bases, and 5 bases lay between the germline ends. The germline V gene encodes CDR1 SGDLS and CDR2 YYNGEE. The CDR3 contains 13 residues. CDR3 in DNA: TGTGCCAGCAGCGTAGGAGCGAATGAAAAACTGTTTTTT. It yields the protein CASSVGANEKLFF.

The rearrangement uses TRBV10-2 and TRBJ2-5, with 8 nucleotides matching TRBD1. Germline CDR1 WSHSY, CDR2 SAAADI. The CDR3 has 15 residues. The ends lost 2 bases at V and 4 bases at J; junction bases unmatched: 6. The CDR3 region has the DNA TGCGCCAGCAGTGAGCGAGACAGGGGAGGAGAGACCCAGTACTTC. Amino acids: CASSERDRGGETQYF.

The chain joins TRBV7-3 to TRBJ1-1, with D perhaps matching TRBD1 (6 bases). The CDR3 extends over 13 amino acids. Germline loops: CDR1 SGHTA, CDR2 FQGTGA. The V end lost 5 bases, the J end lost 5 bases, and 12 bases lay between the germline ends. The CDR3 bases are TGTGCCAGCAGCCAATACAGGGAAACTGAAGCTTTCTTT. Translating gives CASSQYRETEAFF.

The rearrangement uses TRBV5-4 and TRBJ1-4, with D unclear. This CDR3 comprises 14 residues. Trimming removed 3 bases from V and 4 bases from J, with 10 bases in between. Germline V gene sequence: CDR1 SGHNT, CDR2 YYREEE (reference sequence). CDR3 amino acids: CASSSRTYNEKLFF. The CDR3 DNA follows: TGTGCCAGCAGCTCCCGAACCTATAATGAAAAACTGTTTTTT.

This clone appeared a single time. The chain employs TRBV30 and TRBJ1-1, with D unclear. CDR1 is GTSNPN, CDR2 SVGIG, per germline (reference sequence). Trimming left V 2 bases short and J 6 bases short, with 19 bases between. This CDR3 contains 15 residues. Written as DNA, the CDR3 is TGTGCCTGGAGTCCCCTCGGGCCTACCAACCCTGAAGCTTTCTTT. Protein product: CAWSPLGPTNPEAFF. Full variable domain (remainder filled in from reference TRBV30 and TRBJ1-1): SQTIHQWPATLVQPVGSPLSLECTVEGTSNPNLYWYRQAAGRGLQLLFYSVGIGQISSEVPQNLSASRPQDRQFILSSKKLLLSDSGFYLCAWSPLGPTNPEAFFGQGTRLTVV.

In its sample, this clone was seen a few times. This chain joins TRBV18 and TRBJ1-2, with D maybe TRBD1 (5 bases). CDR1 and CDR2 (germline): KGHSH, LQKENI. Trimming shortened V by 3 bases and J by 4 bases, and 12 bases separated the two germline ends. The CDR3 has 14 residues. The CDR3 region is CASSPTAFSYGYTF. CDR3 nucleotides: TGTGCCAGCTCACCGACAGCTTTTTCCTATGGCTACACCTTC.

The rearrangement joins TRBV5-8 to TRBJ2-6, with D hard to call. In germline, CDR1 is SGHTS, CDR2 YDEGEE. V lost 4 bases and J lost 0, with 8 bases in between. This CDR3 comprises 15 residues. DNA for the CDR3: TGTGCCAGCAGCCCGTGGTACTCTGGGGCCAACGTCCTGACTTTC. Its protein is CASSPWYSGANVLTF.

The rearrangement uses TRBV5-1 and TRBJ2-7; TRBD2 aligns across 13 bases. Germline CDR1 SGHRS, CDR2 YFSETQ. The CDR3 is 15 amino acids. The junction had 5 bases not matched to a gene; V was cut back by 0 bases and J by 8 bases. The CDR3 is CASSLERLAGGKQYF. CDR3 coding DNA: TGCGCCAGCAGCTTGGAAAGACTAGCGGGGGGAAAGCAGTACTTC. Full variable domain (remainder filled in from reference TRBV5-1 and TRBJ2-7): KAGVTQTPRYLIKTRGQQVTLSCSPISGHRSVSWYQQTPGQGLQFLFEYFSETQRNKGNFPGRFSGRQFSNSRSEMNVSTLELGDSALYLCASSLERLAGGKQYFGPGTRLTVT.

This clone has a handful of counts. The rearrangement joins TRBV5-4 to TRBJ1-1; possibly TRBD1 for D (5 bases). This CDR3 is built from 14 residues. The germline V and J ends were trimmed by 4 bases and 3 bases, with 13 bases remaining between them. Per germline, CDR1 SGHNT and CDR2 YYREEE (reference sequence). The CDR3 nucleotides read TGTGCCAGCAGCCGGGGACTCCCAGACACTGAAGCTTTCTTT. It yields the protein CASSRGLPDTEAFF.

This chain links TRBV18 with TRBJ1-2; a weak D match, TRBD1 (5 bases). V lost 5 bases and J 1 base, leaving 17 bases between the germline ends. This CDR3 region has 16 residues. CDR1 is KGHSH, CDR2 LQKENI, per germline. The CDR3 DNA follows: TGTGCCAGCTCAGAACGGAGGACACCAGATAACTATGGCTACACCTTC. Amino acid sequence: CASSERRTPDNYGYTF.

This clone came up once. The same CDR3 also results from other DNA sequences found in this sample. The chain joins TRBV5-8 to TRBJ2-7; D unclear. Germline V lookup: CDR1 SGHTS, CDR2 YDEGEE. The CDR3 has 14 amino acids. Trimming left V 0 bases short and J 0 bases short, with 7 bases between. CDR3 residues: CASSLGDSSYEQYF. In DNA, the CDR3 is TGTGCCAGCAGCTTGGGAGATAGCTCCTACGAGCAGTACTTC.

The V gene is TRBV5-1, the J gene TRBJ2-3, with a possible D match to TRBD2 (5 bases). Trimming pared 1 base from V and 8 bases from J, leaving 5 bases between. Germline lookup yields CDR1 SGHRS and CDR2 YFSETQ. The CDR3 consists of 11 residues. CDR3 protein: CASSLRGTQYF. In nucleotides, the CDR3 is TGCGCCAGCAGCTTGCGGGGTACGCAGTATTTT.

The rearrangement uses TRBV11-2 and TRBJ2-3; 8 bases fit TRBD2. V lost 6 bases and J lost 8; bases outside the gene matches: 10. The germline CDR1 and CDR2 sequences are SGHAT and FQNNGV. The CDR3 spans 14 residues. The CDR3 DNA reads as TGTGCCAGCAGACCTCCGGGGGGGCAAGGTACGCAGTATTTT. This encodes CASRPPGGQGTQYF. Drawing the rest from reference TRBV11-2 and TRBJ2-3, the complete variable domain is EAGVAQSPRYKIIEKRQSVAFWCNPISGHATLYWYQQILGQGPKLLIQFQNNGVVDDSQLPKDRFSAERLKGVDSTLKIQPAKLEDSAVYLCASRPPGGQGTQYFGPGTRLTVL.

On this clone itself: Other DNA sequences from this sample encode an identical CDR3 as well. The rearrangement links TRBV9 to TRBJ2-1; weak D call: TRBD1 (5 bases). Per the germline V gene, CDR1 is SGDLS and CDR2 is YYNGEE. The CDR3 totals 15 residues. V was shortened by 0 bases and J by 4 bases, with 11 bases between the two germline ends. CDR3 region: CASSVGAGAYNEQFF. DNA for the CDR3: TGTGCCAGCAGCGTAGGGGCTGGGGCGTACAATGAGCAGTTCTTC. Drawing the rest from reference TRBV9 and TRBJ2-1, the complete variable domain is DSGVTQTPKHLITATGQRVTLRCSPRSGDLSVYWYQQSLDQGLQFLIQYYNGEERAKGNILERFSAQQFPDLHSELNLSSLELGDSALYFCASSVGAGAYNEQFFGPGTRLTVL.